These T cell receptor beta chains were read from a single sample in a study of cytomegalovirus exposure and HLA in healthy donors. Sequenced by immunoSEQ multiplex PCR; TCRdb stores in-frame clones only, minus some. The table has around 130,000 clones, about 69% seen once; the top ten hold around 3.2%. Sequencing input: PBMCs. The receptors were sampled from a young man in good health and CMV-seronegative. Each CDR3 is given with its conserved first and last residue. D genes are given only for firm matches. Size tells how often a clone was seen (once, few, many) or the class of an expanded clone, and some rows leave it out.

NA | NA | TRBJ1-1 | TRBV6-5 | TGTGCCAGCAGTTCCGAACTCACTGAAGCTTTCTTT | CASSSELTEAFF
NA | NA | TRBJ1-4 | TRBV19 | TGTGCCAGTAGTATCCTAACCGTGGATACAGCCCTTCGGAAAAAACTGTTTTTT | CASSILTVDTALRKKLFF
NA | NA | TRBJ2-1 | TRBV7-2 | TGTGCCAGCGTCCGGAGGAATGAGCAGTTCTTC | CASVRRNEQFF
TRBD1 | NA | TRBJ2-1 | TRBV28 | TGTGCCAGCAGTTTATCCAGGGGGCGGTTCTTC | CASSLSRGRFF
TRBD1 | NA | TRBJ1-5 | TRBV28 | TGTGCCAGCAGTACCACAACAGGGGTTCAGCCCCAGCATTTT | CASSTTTGVQPQHF
NA | NA | TRBJ2-7 | TRBV6-7 | TGTGCCAGCAGTTACGAAGGCAGGGCCTCCTACGAGCAGTACTTC | CASSYEGRASYEQYF
TRBD2 | NA | TRBJ2-3 | TRBV4-1 | TGCGCCAGCAGCCCCGGACTAGCGAGAACTAGCACAGATACGCAGTATTTT | CASSPGLARTSTDTQYF
NA | NA | TRBJ1-2 | TRBV4-3 | TGCGCCAGCAGCCAAGAGGCGGGTACGAACTCTCACTATGGCTACACCTTC | CASSQEAGTNSHYGYTF
NA | NA | TRBJ2-5 | TRBV10-3 | TGTGCCATCAGTGAATTCCGAGAGACCCAGTACTTC | CAISEFRETQYF
NA | NA | TRBJ2-3 | TRBV6-5 | TGTGCCAGCAGAACTGGACAGTACACAGATACGCAGTATTTT | CASRTGQYTDTQYF
NA | NA | TRBJ1-4 | TRBV28 | TGTGCCAGCAGTTTCGACAGACGTCTTGAAAAACTGTTTTTT | CASSFDRRLEKLFF
NA | NA | TRBJ2-1 | TRBV5-6 | TGTGCCAGCAGCTTTTCGGACAATGAGCAGTTCTTC | CASSFSDNEQFF
NA | NA | TRBJ2-2 | TRBV14 | TGTGCCAGCAGCCAAGATTTGTCAGGGATTAACACCGGGGAGCTGTTTTTT | CASSQDLSGINTGELFF
TRBD2 | NA | TRBJ2-4 | TRBV4-1 | TGCGCCAGCAGCCAAGGATGGGCTCGGGGGGGCGCGAACATTCAGTACTTC | CASSQGWARGGANIQYF
TRBD1 | many | TRBJ1-6 | TRBV11-1 | TGTGCCAGCAGCCTGACAGGGGCCTCACCCCTCCACTTT | CASSLTGASPLHF
NA | NA | TRBJ2-7 | TRBV5-6 | TGTGCCAGCAGCTCAACTAACTTGGACAGCCACGAGCAGTACTTC | CASSSTNLDSHEQYF
TRBD1 | NA | TRBJ1-1 | TRBV7-3 | TGTGCCAGCAGCTTAAGGCCCACTGGGACAGGGGACATGAACACTGAAGCTTTCTTT | CASSLRPTGTGDMNTEAFF
TRBD1 | NA | TRBJ1-1 | TRBV5-5 | TGTGCCAGCAGTTTGGACAGGGGCACTGAAGCTTTCTTT | CASSLDRGTEAFF
NA | NA | TRBJ1-3 | TRBV29-1 | TGCAGCGTTGTTAGCCAGATCTCTGGAAACACCATATATTTT | CSVVSQISGNTIYF
NA | NA | TRBJ1-1 | TRBV11-3 | TGTGCCAGCAGCTTAGTCCGGGGGGCTGAAGCTTTCTTT | CASSLVRGAEAFF
TRBD1 | NA | TRBJ1-1 | TRBV11-2 | TGTGCCAGCAGCTTAGATTTAGGGCAGGGGGGAGAAGCTTTCTTT | CASSLDLGQGGEAFF
NA | NA | TRBJ2-1 | TRBV5-4 | TGTGCCAGCACCGACACCGGATCTTACAATGAGCAGTTCTTC | CASTDTGSYNEQFF
TRBD2 | NA | TRBJ2-2 | TRBV7-9 | TGTGCCAGCAGCCTGACTAGCCCTTCGAACACCGGGGAGCTGTTTTTT | CASSLTSPSNTGELFF
NA | NA | TRBJ1-3 | TRBV4-1 | TGCGCCAGCAGCCAAGTCCTGCGGGCGTCGGGAAACACCATATATTTT | CASSQVLRASGNTIYF
TRBD1 | NA | TRBJ2-5 | TRBV28 | TGTGCCAGCTTAAGGACAGGGGCGAAGACCCAGTACTTC | CASLRTGAKTQYF
TRBD1 | once | TRBJ2-5 | TRBV7-9 | TGTGCCAGCAGCTTAGGGGACAGGCCAGATACCCAGTACTTC | CASSLGDRPDTQYF
NA | NA | TRBJ2-7 | TRBV15 | TGTGCCACCAGCAGAGCGGAGCCCCACGAGCAGTACTTC | CATSRAEPHEQYF
NA | NA | TRBJ1-1 | TRBV7-9 | TGTGCCAGCAGCCCTTCTGAAGCTTTCTTT | CASSPSEAFF
NA | few | TRBJ2-7 | TRBV7-6 | TGTGCCAGCAGCTTAGGTCCAGGCAGCTCCTACGAGCAGTACTTC | CASSLGPGSSYEQYF
NA | NA | TRBJ2-1 | TRBV10-3 | TGTGCCATCAGTGGCCCCCGAGGTAGCGGAGACAATGAGCAGTTCTTC | CAISGPRGSGDNEQFF
NA | NA | TRBJ2-2 | TRBV7-2 | TGTGCCAGCAGTCGCTCGGGTGACGCCGGGGAGCTGTTTTTT | CASSRSGDAGELFF
TRBD1 | NA | TRBJ2-2 | TRBV5-1 | TGCGCCAGCAGATCCCCGGGACAGTCAAACACCGGGGAGCTGTTTTTT | CASRSPGQSNTGELFF
NA | NA | TRBJ2-1 | TRBV9 | TGTGCCAGCAGCCCTTCTAGCCTCGCAGCCAATGAGCAGTTCTTC | CASSPSSLAANEQFF
NA | NA | TRBJ2-5 | TRBV10-1 | TGCGCCAGCTACCGAGGGGAGACCCAGTACTTC | CASYRGETQYF
NA | NA | TRBJ1-3 | TRBV29-1 | TGCAGCGTTGTCCTCGGAAACACCATATATTTT | CSVVLGNTIYF
NA | once | TRBJ2-7 | TRBV13 | TGTGCCAGCAGCTTAGCAGACTCCTACGAGCAGTACTTC | CASSLADSYEQYF
NA | NA | TRBJ1-1 | TRBV19 | TGTGCCAGTAGTATAGATCTAAACACTGAAGCTTTCTTT | CASSIDLNTEAFF
TRBD1 | NA | TRBJ2-7 | TRBV30 | TGTGCCTGGAGTGTACCAAACAGGGGGTACGAGCAGTACTTC | CAWSVPNRGYEQYF
TRBD2 | NA | TRBJ2-5 | TRBV6-1 | TGTGCCAGCAGTGCCCTAGCGGGGGGCCAAGAGACCCAGTACTTC | CASSALAGGQETQYF
TRBD2 | NA | TRBJ2-3 | TRBV7-2 | TGTGCCAGCAGCAGCAAGCGGGACACAGATACGCAGTATTTT | CASSSKRDTDTQYF
TRBD1 | few | TRBJ2-7 | TRBV30 | TGTGCCTGGAACAGGGGTATCTACGAGCAGTACTTC | CAWNRGIYEQYF
TRBD1 | NA | TRBJ1-2 | TRBV28 | TGTGCCAGCAGTTTCGCGGGACAGGGTCACTATGGCTACACCTTC | CASSFAGQGHYGYTF
TRBD1 | NA | TRBJ2-5 | TRBV13 | TGTGCCAGCAGCTTCACAGGGGGAGAGACCCAGTACTTC | CASSFTGGETQYF
TRBD1 | NA | TRBJ1-2 | TRBV10-2 | TGCGCCAGCGTGGACAGGGAGAGTGGCTACACCTTC | CASVDRESGYTF
NA | NA | TRBJ1-1 | TRBV28 | TGTGCCAGCAGTTCCGCCGGGGGAAACACTGAAGCTTTCTTT | CASSSAGGNTEAFF
TRBD1 | few | TRBJ1-2 | TRBV7-8 | TGTGCCAGCAGCTTGAGCAGGACAGGTTCTTCTTTTGGCTACACCTTC | CASSLSRTGSSFGYTF
TRBD1 | NA | TRBJ2-7 | TRBV6-5 | TGTGCCAGCAAGGACAGGGGGCGAATGGGCGAGCAGTACTTC | CASKDRGRMGEQYF
TRBD1 | NA | TRBJ2-7 | TRBV14 | TGTGCCAGCAGCCGAAGGCCGGGACAGGGTACCGACGAGCAGTACTTC | CASSRRPGQGTDEQYF
NA | NA | TRBJ2-5 | TRBV28 | TGTGCCAGCCTATCGGACAAAGAGACCCAGTACTTC | CASLSDKETQYF
NA | few | TRBJ2-7 | TRBV5-6 | TGTGCCAGCAGCTTGGACGAACTCGAGCAGTACTTC | CASSLDELEQYF
NA | NA | TRBJ2-2 | TRBV6-5 | TGTGCCAGCAGTTCAATCACCGGGGAGCTGTTTTTT | CASSSITGELFF
TRBD2 | NA | TRBJ2-1 | TRBV4-1 | TGCGCCAGCAGCCCCTATTCCACTAGCGGACCACGGAATGAGCAGTTCTTC | CASSPYSTSGPRNEQFF
NA | NA | TRBJ1-1 | TRBV30 | TGTGCCTGGAGTACGGACAAGGGTGACACTGAAGCTTTCTTT | CAWSTDKGDTEAFF